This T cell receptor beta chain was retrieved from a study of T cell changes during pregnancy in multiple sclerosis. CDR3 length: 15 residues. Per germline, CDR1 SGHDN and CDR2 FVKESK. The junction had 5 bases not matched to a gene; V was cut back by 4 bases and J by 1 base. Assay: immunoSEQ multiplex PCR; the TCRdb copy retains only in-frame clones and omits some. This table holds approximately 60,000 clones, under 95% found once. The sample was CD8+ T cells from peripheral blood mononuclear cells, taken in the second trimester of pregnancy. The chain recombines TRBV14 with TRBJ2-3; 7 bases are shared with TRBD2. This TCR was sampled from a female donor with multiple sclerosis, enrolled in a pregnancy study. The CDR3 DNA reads TGTGCCAGCAGCCTACGGACTAGGCGCACAGATACGCAGTATTTT. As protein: CASSLRTRRTDTQYF.